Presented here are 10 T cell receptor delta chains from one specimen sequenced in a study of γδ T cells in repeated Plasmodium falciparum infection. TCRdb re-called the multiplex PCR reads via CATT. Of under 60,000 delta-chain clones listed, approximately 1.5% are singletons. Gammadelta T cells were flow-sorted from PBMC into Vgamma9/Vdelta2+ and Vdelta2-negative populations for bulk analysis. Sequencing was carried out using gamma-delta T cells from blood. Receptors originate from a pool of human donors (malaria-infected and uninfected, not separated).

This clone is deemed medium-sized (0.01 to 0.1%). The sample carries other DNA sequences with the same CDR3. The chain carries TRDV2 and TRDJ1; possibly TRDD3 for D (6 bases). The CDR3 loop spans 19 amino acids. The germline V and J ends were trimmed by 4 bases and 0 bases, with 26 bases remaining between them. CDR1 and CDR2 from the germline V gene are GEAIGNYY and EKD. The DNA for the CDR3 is TGTGCCTGTGATCCTCTTCAATCCGTTGGATACTTAAACACCGATAAACTCATCTTT. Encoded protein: CACDPLQSVGYLNTDKLIF.

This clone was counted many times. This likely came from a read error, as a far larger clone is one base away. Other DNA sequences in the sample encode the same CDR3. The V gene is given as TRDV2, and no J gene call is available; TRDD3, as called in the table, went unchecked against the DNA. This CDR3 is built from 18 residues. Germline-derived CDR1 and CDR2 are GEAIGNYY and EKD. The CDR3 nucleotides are TGTGCCTGTGACACGGTAGGAGGTACCTGGGGGAAAACCGATAAACTCATCTTC. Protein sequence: CACDTVGGTWGKTDKLIF.

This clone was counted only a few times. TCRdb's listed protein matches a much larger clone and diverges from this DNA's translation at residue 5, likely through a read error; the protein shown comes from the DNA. This CDR3 reads CACDAVGGLHTDKLIF. CDR3 sequence (DNA): TGTGCCTGTGACGCCGTGGGGGGCCTACACACCGATAAACTCATCTTT. The V gene is TRDV2, the J gene TRDJ1; D might be TRDD3 (6 bases). TCRdb is silent on the J gene; assignment here came from matching the DNA to germline. The CDR3 is 16 amino acids. The V and J ends lost 3 bases and 0 bases respectively, with 16 bases between them. CDR1 GEAIGNYY and CDR2 EKD come from the germline V gene.

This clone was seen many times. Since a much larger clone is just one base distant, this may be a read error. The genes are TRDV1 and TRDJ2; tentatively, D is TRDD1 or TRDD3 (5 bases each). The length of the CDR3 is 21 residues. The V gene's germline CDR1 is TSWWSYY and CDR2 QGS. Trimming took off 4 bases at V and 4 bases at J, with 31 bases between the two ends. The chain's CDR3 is CALGGESYHEMGKGETAQLFF. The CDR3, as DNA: TGTGCTCTTGGGGGAGAGTCGTACCATGAAATGGGCAAAGGGGAGACAGCACAACTCTTCTTT.

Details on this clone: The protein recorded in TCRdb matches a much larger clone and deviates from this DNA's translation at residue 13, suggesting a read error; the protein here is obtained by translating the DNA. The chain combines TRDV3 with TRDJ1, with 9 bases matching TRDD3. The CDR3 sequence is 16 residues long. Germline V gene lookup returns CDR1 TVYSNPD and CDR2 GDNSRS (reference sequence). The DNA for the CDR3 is TGTGCCCCCTTATCCACCGGGGATACGTACACCGATAGACTCATCTTT. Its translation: CAPLSTGDTYTDRLIF.

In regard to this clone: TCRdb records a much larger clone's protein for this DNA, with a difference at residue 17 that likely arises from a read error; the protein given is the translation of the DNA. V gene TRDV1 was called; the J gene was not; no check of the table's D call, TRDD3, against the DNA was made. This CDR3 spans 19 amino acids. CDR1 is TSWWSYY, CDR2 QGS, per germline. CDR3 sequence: CALGEREWGGPSLTAQPFF. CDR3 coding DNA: TGTGCTCTTGGGGAACGGGAATGGGGGGGCCCCTCTTTGACAGCACAACCCTTCTTT.

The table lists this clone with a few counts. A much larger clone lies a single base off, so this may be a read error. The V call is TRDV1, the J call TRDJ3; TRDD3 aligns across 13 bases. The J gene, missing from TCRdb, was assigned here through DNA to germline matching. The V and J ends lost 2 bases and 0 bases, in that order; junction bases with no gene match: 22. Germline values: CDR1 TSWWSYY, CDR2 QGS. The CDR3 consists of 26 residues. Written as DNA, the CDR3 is TGTGCTCTTGGGGAAGAGGGGGGGAGTACTGGGGGATACGAAGTATTCTCCTCCTGGGACACCCGACAGATGTTTTTC. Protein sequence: CALGEEGGSTGGYEVFSSWDTRQMFF.

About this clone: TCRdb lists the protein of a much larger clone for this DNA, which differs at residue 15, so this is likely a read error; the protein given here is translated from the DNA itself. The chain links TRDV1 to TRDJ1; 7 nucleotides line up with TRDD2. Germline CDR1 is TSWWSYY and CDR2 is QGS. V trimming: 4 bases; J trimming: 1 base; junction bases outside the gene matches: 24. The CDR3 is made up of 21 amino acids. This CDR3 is CALGAPFLTGSERRRTDKLIF. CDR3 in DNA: TGTGCTCTTGGGGCCCCCTTCCTGACCGGGTCTGAGAGACGTCGCACCGATAAACTCATCTTT.

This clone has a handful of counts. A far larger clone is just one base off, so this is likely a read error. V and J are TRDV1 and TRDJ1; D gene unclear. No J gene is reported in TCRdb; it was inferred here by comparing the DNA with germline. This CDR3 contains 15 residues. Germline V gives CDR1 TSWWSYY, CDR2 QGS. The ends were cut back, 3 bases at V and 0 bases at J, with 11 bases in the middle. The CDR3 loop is CALGEVTPYTDKLIF. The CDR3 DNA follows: TGTGCTCTTGGGGAGGTGACCCCTTACACCGATAAACTCATCTTT.

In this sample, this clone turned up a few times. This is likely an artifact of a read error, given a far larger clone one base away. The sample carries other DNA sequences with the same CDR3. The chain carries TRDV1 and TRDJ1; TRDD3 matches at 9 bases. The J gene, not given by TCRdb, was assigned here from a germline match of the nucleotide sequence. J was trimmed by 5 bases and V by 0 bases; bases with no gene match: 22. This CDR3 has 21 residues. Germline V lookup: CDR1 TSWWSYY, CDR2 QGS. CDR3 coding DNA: TGTGCTCTTGGGGAACTGGGAGTCCCGGTACTGGGGGACCTCTCTACTGATAAACTCATCTTT. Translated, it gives CALGELGVPVLGDLSTDKLIF.